This TCR beta chain was documented in a study of CD8+ T cells in alopecia areata. Regarding the study as a whole: The treated group had a single nonresponder, limiting CD8+ expansion-response conclusions. Persistence during tofacitinib was seen for many expanded lesional clones in scalp and blood.

Trimming cost V 3 bases and J 8 bases; bases outside gene matches: 11. Looked up from germline, CDR1 is SGHVS and CDR2 is FNYEAQ. The CDR3 is 16 amino acids. Worth noting for this clone: The antigen is undetermined.

Sequencing relied on a cDNA template that was reverse transcribed from extracted RNA. Generated by immunoSEQ multiplex PCR, the TCRdb table keeps only in-frame clones and is missing some. Found here are 150,000 to 200,000 clones, under 80% of them singletons; the top ten hold under 1.5%. Treatment reported: oral pan-JAK inhibitor, 5-10 mg twice daily. Alopecia areata patients provided lesional scalp punch biopsies and peripheral blood, both collected for the study. The chain uses TRBV7-6 and TRBJ2-3, with 10 bases fitting TRBD1. This clonotype was obtained from a human donor with alopecia areata. The specimen was CD4+ T cells sorted from blood, collected at roughly week 49, from a patient treated with tofacitinib. The CDR3 DNA reads as TGTGCCAGCAGCTTTTTAGCCGGGACAGGGGTTGGTACGCAGTATTTT. Protein sequence: CASSFLAGTGVGTQYF.